This T cell receptor beta chain comes out of a study of T cell responses to AZD1222 COVID-19 vaccine. Background on the study: Researchers grouped second doses given at about 4 or about 12 weeks into one pool.

Clones were read by immunoSEQ multiplex PCR, and TCRdb kept only the in-frame ones, dropping some. Of some 120,000 clones in the sample, roughly nine tenths were seen once. In its sample, this clone was seen once. The antigen is unknown. With 10 bases removed from V and 2 bases from J, the gap between germline ends came to 17 bases. In germline, CDR1 is SNHLY, CDR2 FYNNEI. This CDR3 has 15 residues. Study results and caveats: Repertoires in all cases were sampled only once the peak T cell response had passed. The sample set comprised mostly white British donors with more females, and clonal diversity was possibly underestimated. CD4 TCRs linked to vaccination spanned spike, dominating at 160-218 and 743-854.

The clonotype was recovered from an adult in good health. This material consisted of peripheral blood, taken on day 0 of AZD1222 vaccination. The chain uses TRBV2 and TRBJ2-2; either TRBD1 or TRBD2 may fit D (6 bases each). DNA of the CDR3: TGTGCCACCGCTGGAGGGGGAGAAAACACCGGGGAGCTGTTTTTT. It codes for CATAGGGENTGELFF.